The clone carrying this T cell receptor delta chain is medium-sized in the sample. Its matching antigen is unknown. Germline V lookup: CDR1 TSWWSYY, CDR2 QGS. Trimming took 0 bases from V and 0 from J, leaving 14 bases between them. The length of the CDR3 is 17 residues. This specimen comes from a study of Vδ1+ human thymocytes. Alphabeta T cells were depleted, then CD3+ Vdelta1+ Vdelta2- thymocytes were FACS-sorted. General study points: Highly polyclonal TRG and TRD repertoires with Gaussian CDR3 length distributions appeared in thymus. Donors shared many TRG clonotypes but few TRD clonotypes. About 20% of thymic delta-chain sequences were Vdelta2, with few Vdelta3, unlike blood Vdelta1+ controls.

Extracted RNA was reverse transcribed into cDNA. CDR3 amplicons came from multiplex PCR with pooled V-gene forward and constant-region reverse primers. TCRdb processed the multiplex PCR reads again with the CATT caller. The sample lists tens of thousands of delta-chain clones; over 25% were seen once. This sequence originates from a boy in the first two years of life who had congenital heart surgery. The genes are TRDV1 and TRDJ1; D tentatively reads TRDD2 or TRDD3 (5 bases each). Sequencing used Vdelta1+ gamma-delta thymocytes from the thymus. The subset here: FACS-sorted CD3+ TCRalphabeta- TCRVdelta1+ TCRVdelta2- thymocytes. The CDR3 nucleotides are TGTGCTCTTGGGGAACTTTCCTGGGCCCCGTACACCGATAAACTCATCTTT. It encodes CALGELSWAPYTDKLIF.